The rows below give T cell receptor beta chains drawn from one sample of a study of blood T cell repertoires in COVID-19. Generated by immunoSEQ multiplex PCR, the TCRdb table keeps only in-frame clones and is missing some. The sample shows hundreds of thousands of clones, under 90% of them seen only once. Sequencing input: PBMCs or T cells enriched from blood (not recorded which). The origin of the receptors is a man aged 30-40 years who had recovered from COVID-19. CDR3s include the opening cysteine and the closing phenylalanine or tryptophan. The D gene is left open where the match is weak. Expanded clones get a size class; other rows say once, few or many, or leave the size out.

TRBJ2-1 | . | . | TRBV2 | CASSKDRNEQFF | TGTGCCAGCAGTAAGGACAGAAATGAGCAGTTCTTC
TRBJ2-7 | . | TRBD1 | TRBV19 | CASSILPGTGPYEQYF | TGTGCCAGTAGTATACTTCCCGGGACAGGACCCTACGAGCAGTACTTC
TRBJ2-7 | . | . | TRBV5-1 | CASSLVPTGMAEQYF | TGCGCCAGCAGCTTAGTTCCCACAGGGATGGCCGAGCAGTACTTC
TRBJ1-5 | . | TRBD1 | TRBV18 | CASSPLGTGADQPQHF | TGTGCCAGCTCACCCCTCGGGACAGGGGCGGATCAGCCCCAGCATTTT
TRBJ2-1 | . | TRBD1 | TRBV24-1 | CATSDLGTGRYNEQFF | TGTGCCACCAGTGATTTGGGGACAGGGCGCTACAATGAGCAGTTCTTC
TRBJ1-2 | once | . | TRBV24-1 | CATSDQGRGYTF | TGTGCCACCAGTGATCAGGGAAGGGGCTACACCTTC
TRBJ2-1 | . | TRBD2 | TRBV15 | CATSRVGAGVYNEQFF | TGTGCCACCAGCAGAGTGGGAGCGGGGGTTTACAATGAGCAGTTCTTC
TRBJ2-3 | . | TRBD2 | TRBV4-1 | CASSQDHLLAGHSDTQYF | TGCGCCAGCAGCCAAGACCACCTACTAGCGGGGCACTCAGATACGCAGTATTTT
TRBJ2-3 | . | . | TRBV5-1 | CASSLGGEDTQYF | TGCGCCAGCAGCTTGGGCGGTGAGGATACGCAGTATTTT
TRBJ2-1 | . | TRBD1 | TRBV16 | CASSHPVRGMGEQFF | TGTGCCAGCAGCCATCCAGTCAGGGGGATGGGTGAGCAGTTCTTC
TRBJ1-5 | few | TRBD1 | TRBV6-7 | CPWLLQGGQPQHF | TGTCCTTGGCTCCTTCAGGGGGGCCAGCCCCAGCATTTT
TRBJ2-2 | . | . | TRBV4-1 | CASSQGAQGPNTGELFF | TGCGCCAGCAGCCAAGGAGCACAGGGACCGAACACCGGGGAGCTGTTTTTT
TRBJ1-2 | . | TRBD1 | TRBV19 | CASWDRGLVGYTF | TGTGCCAGCTGGGACAGGGGGCTTGTTGGCTACACCTTC
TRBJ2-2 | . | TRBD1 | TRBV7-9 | CASSQGQGYTGELFF | TGTGCCAGCAGCCAAGGACAGGGCTACACCGGGGAGCTGTTTTTT
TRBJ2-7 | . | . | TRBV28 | CASSLWQGYEQYF | TGTGCCAGCAGTTTATGGCAGGGTTACGAGCAGTACTTC
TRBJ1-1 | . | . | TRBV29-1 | CSVLGRRMNTEAFF | TGCAGCGTTCTGGGTAGGCGGATGAACACTGAAGCTTTCTTT
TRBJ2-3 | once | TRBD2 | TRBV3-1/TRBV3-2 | CASSQGTLAGSITDTQYF | TGTGCCAGCAGCCAAGGGACACTAGCGGGTTCTATCACAGATACGCAGTATTTT
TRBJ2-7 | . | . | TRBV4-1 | CASSPYWPPDSLSYEQYF | TGCGCCAGCAGCCCCTATTGGCCACCGGACAGCCTCTCCTACGAGCAGTACTTC
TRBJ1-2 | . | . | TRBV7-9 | CASSQAVNGYTF | TGTGCCAGCAGCCAAGCCGTGAATGGCTACACCTTC
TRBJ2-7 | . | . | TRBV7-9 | CASSLASAGDEQYF | TGTGCCAGCAGCTTAGCGAGCGCGGGTGACGAGCAGTACTTC
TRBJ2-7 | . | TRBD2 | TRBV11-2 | CASSSGGTYEQYF | TGTGCCAGCAGCTCCGGGGGGACCTACGAGCAGTACTTC
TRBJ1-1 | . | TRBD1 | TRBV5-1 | CASSGRTGNTEAFF | TGCGCCAGCAGCGGCCGGACAGGGAACACTGAAGCTTTCTTT
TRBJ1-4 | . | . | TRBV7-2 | CASSFERNNEKLFF | TGTGCCAGCAGCTTCGAGAGGAATAATGAAAAACTGTTTTTT
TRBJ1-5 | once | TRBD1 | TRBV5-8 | CASSSQGSNQPQHF | TGTGCCAGCAGCTCACAGGGGAGCAATCAGCCCCAGCATTTT
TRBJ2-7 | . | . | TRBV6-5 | CASSYGHSEQYF | TGTGCCAGCAGTTACGGGCACTCCGAGCAGTACTTC
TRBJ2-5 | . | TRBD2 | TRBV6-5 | CASSLAGALDTQYF | TGTGCCAGCAGTCTAGCGGGAGCCTTAGATACCCAGTACTTC
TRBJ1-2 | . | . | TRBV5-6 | CASSIEAYGYTF | TGTGCCAGCAGCATAGAGGCCTATGGCTACACCTTC
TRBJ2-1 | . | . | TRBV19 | CASSRFRSGIEQFF | TGTGCCAGTAGTCGGTTCAGGTCAGGGATTGAGCAGTTCTTC
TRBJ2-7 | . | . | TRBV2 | CASSETSYEQYF | TGTGCCAGCAGTGAGACTTCCTACGAGCAGTACTTC
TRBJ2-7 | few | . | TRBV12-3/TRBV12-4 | CASSFGTQYEQYF | TGTGCCAGCAGTTTCGGGACTCAATACGAGCAGTACTTC
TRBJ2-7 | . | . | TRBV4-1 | CASSQFSSWSSYEQYF | TGCGCCAGCAGCCAGTTTTCTAGCTGGAGCTCCTACGAGCAGTACTTC
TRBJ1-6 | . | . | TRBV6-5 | CASRASAPLHF | TGTGCCAGCAGAGCCTCGGCACCCCTCCACTTT
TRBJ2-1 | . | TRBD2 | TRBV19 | CASSIASGNEQFF | TGTGCCAGTAGTATTGCTAGCGGAAATGAGCAGTTCTTC
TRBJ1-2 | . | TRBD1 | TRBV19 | CASSLTGGAGGYTF | TGTGCCAGTAGCTTGACAGGGGGCGCGGGTGGCTACACCTTC
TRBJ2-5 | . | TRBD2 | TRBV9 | CASSTGTSGGETQYF | TGTGCCAGCAGCACCGGGACTAGCGGGGGGGAGACCCAGTACTTC
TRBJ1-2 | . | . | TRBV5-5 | CASSFGRQVANYGYTF | TGTGCCAGCAGCTTTGGGAGACAGGTCGCTAACTATGGCTACACCTTC
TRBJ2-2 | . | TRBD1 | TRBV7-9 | CASSSPGTGREYGELFF | TGTGCCAGCAGCTCACCCGGGACAGGGAGGGAATACGGGGAGCTGTTTTTT
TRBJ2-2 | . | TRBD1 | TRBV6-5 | CASSQSRDRGGLFF | TGTGCCAGCAGTCAGTCCCGGGACAGGGGTGGGCTGTTTTTT
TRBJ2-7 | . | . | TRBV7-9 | CASSPRDMGPFYEQYF | TGTGCCAGCAGCCCCCGTGACATGGGTCCCTTCTACGAGCAGTACTTC
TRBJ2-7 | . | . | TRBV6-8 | CASSSADSYEQYF | TGTGCCAGCAGTAGCGCGGACAGCTACGAGCAGTACTTC
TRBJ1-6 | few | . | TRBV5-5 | CASGGSPLHF | TGTGCCAGCGGAGGGTCACCCCTCCACTTT
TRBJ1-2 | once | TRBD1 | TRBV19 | CASSMDRGNGYTF | TGTGCCAGTAGTATGGACAGGGGTAATGGCTACACCTTC
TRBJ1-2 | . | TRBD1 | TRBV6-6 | CASSYSPTGGDYGYTF | TGTGCCAGCAGTTACTCACCAACAGGGGGCGACTATGGCTACACCTTC
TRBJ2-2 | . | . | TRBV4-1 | CASSQTPSSPTVGELFF | TGCGCCAGCAGCCAAACCCCCTCTAGCCCGACGGTCGGGGAGCTGTTTTTT
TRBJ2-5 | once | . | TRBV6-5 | CASTRGWQETQYF | TGTGCCAGCACCCGGGGATGGCAAGAGACCCAGTACTTC
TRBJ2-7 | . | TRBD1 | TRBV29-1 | CSVVPGQGGVEQYF | TGCAGCGTTGTACCGGGACAGGGGGGCGTGGAGCAGTACTTC
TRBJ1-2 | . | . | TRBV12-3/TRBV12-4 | CASSYGQRGYTF | TGTGCCAGCAGTTACGGACAACGTGGCTACACCTTC
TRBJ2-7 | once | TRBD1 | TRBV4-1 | CASSQDSPGGRGQYF | TGCGCCAGCAGCCAAGATAGTCCAGGGGGCCGAGGGCAGTACTTC
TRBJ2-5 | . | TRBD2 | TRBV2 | CASSEASGLIQETQYF | TGTGCCAGCAGTGAGGCTAGCGGGTTAATCCAAGAGACCCAGTACTTC
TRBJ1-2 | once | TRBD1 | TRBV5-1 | CASRRTGDRGGYGYTF | TGCGCCAGCAGGCGGACAGGGGACAGGGGAGGCTATGGCTACACCTTC
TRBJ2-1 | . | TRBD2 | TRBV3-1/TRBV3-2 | CASSHTSGGALGQFF | TGTGCCAGCAGCCATACTAGCGGGGGGGCCCTTGGGCAGTTCTTC
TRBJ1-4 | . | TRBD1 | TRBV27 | CASSSGQGRVFNEKLFF | TGTGCCAGCAGTTCCGGACAGGGGAGGGTTTTTAATGAAAAACTGTTTTTT
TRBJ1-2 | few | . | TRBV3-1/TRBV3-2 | CASSAYRVGYTF | TGTGCCAGCAGCGCCTACAGGGTCGGCTACACCTTC
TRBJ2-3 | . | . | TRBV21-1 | CASSKTPRKGPGTQYF | TGTGCCAGCAGCAAAACCCCTAGGAAGGGGCCAGGTACGCAGTATTTT
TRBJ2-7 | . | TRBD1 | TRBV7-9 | CASSWTGEQYF | TGTGCCAGCAGCTGGACAGGGGAGCAGTACTTC
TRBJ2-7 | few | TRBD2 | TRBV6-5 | CASSYFGGREPEQYF | TGTGCCAGCAGTTATTTCGGCGGGAGGGAGCCCGAGCAGTACTTC
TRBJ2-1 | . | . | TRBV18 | CASSPLPDNEQFF | TGTGCCAGCTCACCCCTTCCGGACAATGAGCAGTTCTTC
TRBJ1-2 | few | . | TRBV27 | CASSPDRKLRGYTF | TGTGCCAGCAGCCCCGACAGAAAACTTAGGGGCTACACCTTC
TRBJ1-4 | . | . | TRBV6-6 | CASSRTGEKLFF | TGTGCCAGCAGCCGCACCGGGGAAAAACTGTTTTTT